Reported below is one T cell receptor (beta chain). Its antigen is still unknown. TCRdb's copy holds only in-frame clones and misses some; the assay was immunoSEQ multiplex PCR. The sample consists of roughly 72,000 clones, around 84% of them appearing once. This specimen comes from a study of T cell clones after liver transplantation. About the study: Immunosuppression withdrawal was tried within 2 years after liver transplantation in this trial. TCRbeta sequencing after a pre-transplant mixed lymphocyte reaction identified graft-donor-reactive clones, later tracked in post-transplant blood. Whole-study findings and limits: Migration into the graft, not deletion, may explain lost graft donor-reactive T cells. Donor-reactive sequences fell more than third party-reactive ones, suggesting partial deletion.

The source is a human patient who received a liver transplant. Some T cells could come from the graft donor. The sequencing here drew on CD4+ T cells from blood, taken around 50 months after liver transplant.

CDR3 protein: CASSPGSHVRTIYF. Here the CDR3 DNA reads TGCGCCAGCAGCCCCGGTTCCCACGTGCGAACCATATATTTT. This chain uses TRBV4-3 with TRBJ1-3; no clear D. This CDR3 contains 14 residues. Germline loops: CDR1 LGHNA, CDR2 YSLEER. Trimming stripped 4 bases from V and 10 bases from J, with 17 bases between.